Here is one T cell receptor beta chain with its context. The germline gives CDR1 LGHNA, CDR2 YSLEER. V dropped 0 bases and J dropped 9; count of bases not matched to a gene: 10. This CDR3 contains 16 residues. Produced via immunoSEQ multiplex PCR; TCRdb's table is partial and in-frame only. The top ten hold 7.5% to 10% of the sample, which has roughly 40,000 clones, around nine tenths seen once. This record comes from a study of T cell changes during pregnancy in multiple sclerosis. This sequence joins TRBV4-3 and TRBJ2-1; 8 bases map to TRBD1. Here the sequenced sample was CD8+ T cells from peripheral blood mononuclear cells, taken before pregnancy. The source is a female donor with multiple sclerosis, enrolled in a pregnancy study. The CDR3 DNA reads as TGCGCCAGCAGCCAAGACCTCGGGGCAGGGGGCGGTGAGCAGTTCTTC. The encoded protein is CASSQDLGAGGGEQFF.